A single sample is the source of the 6 T cell receptor beta chains below, sequenced in a study of early T cells in non-severe SARS-CoV-2 infection. TCRdb reprocessed the 5' RACE reads via MiXCR and lists one record per CDR3 protein. The sample yields roughly 70,000 distinct CDR3 sequences, around 20% seen once. The sample was whole blood, taken at baseline. The receptor source for this set is an adult who was a healthcare worker with PCR-confirmed SARS-CoV-2 infection or an uninfected control (not recorded which).

This sequence joins TRBV28 and TRBJ1-5; D is ambiguous. The V gene lost 3 bases and the J gene lost 6 bases, with 12 bases spanning the gap. Per germline, CDR1 MDHEN and CDR2 SYDVKM. The CDR3 consists of 14 residues. This CDR3 reads CASSFRNGVQPQHF. The CDR3 nucleotides read TGTGCCAGCAGTTTTCGGAACGGTGTTCAGCCCCAGCATTTT.

At least ten counts were recorded for this clonotype. CDR3 amino acids: CASSVGSYGEQFF. In DNA, the CDR3 is TGTGCCAGCAGCGTAGGGAGTTACGGTGAGCAGTTCTTC. The chain couples TRBV9 to TRBJ2-1, with no clear D. The CDR3 consists of 13 residues. Germline CDR1 reads SGDLS; CDR2 reads YYNGEE. V shed 0 bases and J shed 9 bases, with 10 bases lying between them.

This clonotype was counted between two and nine times. The gene calls are TRBV25-1 and TRBJ2-3; TRBD2 aligns across 7 bases. This CDR3 has 14 amino acids. With 6 bases clipped from V and 5 bases from J, the junction kept 8 bases outside the gene matches. The V gene's germline CDR1 is MGHDK and CDR2 SYGVNS. The CDR3 loop is CASRISGGGDTQYF. In DNA, the CDR3 is TGTGCCAGCAGGATATCCGGCGGGGGAGATACGCAGTATTTT.

The chain links TRBV6-5 to TRBJ1-4; D is perhaps TRBD1 (6 bases). Germline assignment: CDR1 MNHEY and CDR2 SVGAGI. This CDR3 is 14 amino acids long. V dropped 5 bases and J dropped 8 bases, with 15 bases sitting between them. CDR3 coding DNA: TGTGCCAGCAGTACCCTAGGGGGAGGCGAAAAACTGTTTTTT. Translating gives CASSTLGGGEKLFF.

The V gene is TRBV19, the J gene TRBJ2-7, with D perhaps matching TRBD2 (5 bases). Germline loops: CDR1 LNHDA, CDR2 SQIVND (reference sequence). The CDR3 is 14 amino acids. The ends were cut back, 4 bases at V and 7 bases at J, with 17 bases in the middle. The CDR3: CASSTLQASSEQYF. The CDR3 DNA follows: TGTGCCAGTAGTACCCTCCAAGCTAGCTCGGAGCAGTACTTC.

This clonotype was detected ten times or more. The V and J genes are TRBV27 and TRBJ2-2, with D perhaps TRBD1 (5 bases). V gave up 5 bases and J gave up 7 bases, with 14 bases separating them. The CDR3 totals 14 residues. CDR1 is MNHEY, CDR2 SMNVEV, per germline (reference sequence). CDR3 nucleotides: TGTGCCAGCAGTAGAAGGGGTCGGAGCGGGGAGCTGTTTTTT. Translated, it gives CASSRRGRSGELFF.